Given below is one TCR beta chain in context. Each patient relapsed following autologous stem cell transplantation, and prior brentuximab vedotin exposure differed. Generated by immunoSEQ multiplex PCR, the TCRdb table keeps only in-frame clones and is missing some. The sample lists about 37,000 clones, over 65% occurring once. The sample comes from a study of PD-1 blockade in classical Hodgkin lymphoma. CDR3 length: 13 residues. V dropped 8 bases and J dropped 3; count of bases not matched to a gene: 5. CDR1 and CDR2 from the germline V gene are SNHLY and FYNNEI. The specimen was peripheral blood mononuclear cells (PBMCs), collected before the second cycle of nivolumab. The sequence derives from a human donor with classical Hodgkin lymphoma. The V call is TRBV2, the J call TRBJ2-7; the match to TRBD1 covers 9 bases. The CDR3 DNA is TGTGCCAGCCTTACGGACAGGGGCTACGAGCAGTACTTC. Protein: CASLTDRGYEQYF.